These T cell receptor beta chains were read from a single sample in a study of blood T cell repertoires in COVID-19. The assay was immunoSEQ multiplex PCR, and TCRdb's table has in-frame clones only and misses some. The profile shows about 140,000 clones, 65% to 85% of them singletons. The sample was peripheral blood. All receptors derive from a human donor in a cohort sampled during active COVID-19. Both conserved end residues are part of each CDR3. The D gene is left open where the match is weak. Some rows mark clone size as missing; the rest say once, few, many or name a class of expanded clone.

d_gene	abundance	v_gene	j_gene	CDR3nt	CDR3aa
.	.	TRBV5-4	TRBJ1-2	TGTGCCAGCAGTCTGGGGGCCGCGGGGGACTATGGCTACACCTTC	CASSLGAAGDYGYTF
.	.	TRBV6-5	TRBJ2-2	TGTGCCCTAAAGGGTAGCGGCCATACCGGGGAGCTGTTTTTT	CALKGSGHTGELFF
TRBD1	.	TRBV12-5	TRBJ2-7	TGTGCTAGTGGTTTGCCCGCCCTATCGGGACAGGTAACCTACGAGCAGTACTTC	CASGLPALSGQVTYEQYF
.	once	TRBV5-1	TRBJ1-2	TGCGCCAGCAGCCCCCGGGATGCGTATGGCTACACCTTC	CASSPRDAYGYTF
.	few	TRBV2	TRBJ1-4	TGTGCCAGCAGGGAGACAGTTGCAACTAATGAAAAACTGTTTTTT	CASRETVATNEKLFF
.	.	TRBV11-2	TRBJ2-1	TGTGCCAGCAGCTTAGCGGGGTTTAAGAGCTCCTACAATGAGCAGTTCTTC	CASSLAGFKSSYNEQFF
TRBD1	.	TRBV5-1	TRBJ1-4	TGCGCCAGCTCCCAGGGGGAAGCTAATGAAAAACTGTTTTTT	CASSQGEANEKLFF
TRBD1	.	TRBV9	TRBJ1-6	TGTGCCAGCAGCGTTCGTCCGGGACAGGATTCACCCCTCCACTTT	CASSVRPGQDSPLHF
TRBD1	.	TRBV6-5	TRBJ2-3	TGTGCCAGCAGCTCAACAGGGGGGCCGCAGTATTTT	CASSSTGGPQYF
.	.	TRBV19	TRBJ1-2	TGTGCCAGTAGTTGGGAGGCTGGCTACACCTTC	CASSWEAGYTF